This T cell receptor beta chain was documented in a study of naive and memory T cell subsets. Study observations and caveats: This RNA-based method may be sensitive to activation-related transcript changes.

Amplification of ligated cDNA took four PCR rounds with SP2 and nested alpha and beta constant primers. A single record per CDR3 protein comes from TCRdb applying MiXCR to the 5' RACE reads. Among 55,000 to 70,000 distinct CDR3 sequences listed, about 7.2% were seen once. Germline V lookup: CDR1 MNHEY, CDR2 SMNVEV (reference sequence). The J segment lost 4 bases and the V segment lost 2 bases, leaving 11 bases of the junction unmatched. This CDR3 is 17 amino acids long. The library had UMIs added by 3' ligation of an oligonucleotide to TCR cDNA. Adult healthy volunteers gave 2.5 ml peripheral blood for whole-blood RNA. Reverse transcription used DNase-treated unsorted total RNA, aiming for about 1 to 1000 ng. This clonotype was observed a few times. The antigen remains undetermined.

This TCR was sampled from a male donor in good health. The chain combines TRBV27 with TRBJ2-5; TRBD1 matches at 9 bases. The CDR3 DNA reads TGTGCCAGCAGTTTAGGTCGGGCGGGACAGGGAGCAGAGACCCAGTACTTC. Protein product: CASSLGRAGQGAETQYF.